The T cell receptor (beta chain) described here comes from a study of CD4+ T cells in melanoma (dated by TCRdb to the early 2020s). Some background on the complete study: The study investigated neoantigen-specific CD4+ T cells in human melanoma.

Worth noting for this clone: Its target antigen remains unknown. The record has no base qualities; no much larger clone is one base away.

In the germline V gene (reference sequence), CDR1 corresponds to PRHDT and CDR2 to FYEKMQ. The CDR3, from cysteine to phenylalanine, totals 12 residues. The only DNA kept is the CDR3, 36 bases in frame from the first base. V loses 1 base, J loses 11 bases, and the germline ends lie 11 bases apart. Overall study outcomes, separate from this receptor: Neoantigen-specific CD4+ T cells were reported to be correlated with the function of CD8+ T cells, macrophages and B cells. Neoantigen-specific CD4+ T cells in melanoma were reported to have a range of differentiation states.

The donors were melanoma patients. The protocol used for the library was the immunoSEQ multiplex PCR assay. TCRdb stores this immuneACCESS table with in-frame sequences only. Part of the clones is absent; in the studies checked, under half of the shortfall reflects unresolved V genes, and no reason is known for the rest. The table for this sample lists some 120,000 clones; about nine tenths of them were counted only once. Of the sample, roughly 3.5% is held by the ten largest clones. The TCR sequence derives from a human donor with melanoma. The rearrangement combines TRBV13 with TRBJ1-1; the D gene identity is not certain. The sequencing sample was made of peripheral blood. The CDR3 region reads CASSLATQQAFF. The DNA sequence is as follows: TGTGCCAGCAGCTTAGCGACTCAACAGGCTTTCTTT.